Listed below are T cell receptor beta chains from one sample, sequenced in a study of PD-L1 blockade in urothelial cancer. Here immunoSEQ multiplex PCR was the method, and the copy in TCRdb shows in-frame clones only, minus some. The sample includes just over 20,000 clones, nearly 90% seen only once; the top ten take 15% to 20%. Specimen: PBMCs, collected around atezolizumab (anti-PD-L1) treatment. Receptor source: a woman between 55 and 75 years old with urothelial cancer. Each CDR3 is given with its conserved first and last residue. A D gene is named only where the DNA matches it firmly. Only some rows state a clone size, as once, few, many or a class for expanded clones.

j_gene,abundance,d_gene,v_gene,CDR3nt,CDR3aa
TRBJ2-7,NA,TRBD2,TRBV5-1,TGCGCCAGCAGCCCCTTGGGTCGTCTAGCGGGGATCTACGAGCAGTACTTC,CASSPLGRLAGIYEQYF
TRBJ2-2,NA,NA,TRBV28,TGTGCCAGCAGCTTACAGGGTAGAGGTGGGGAGCTGTTTTTT,CASSLQGRGGELFF
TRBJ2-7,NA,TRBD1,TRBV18,TGTGCCAGCTCACGGATGAGGGGGCAGGACGAGCAGTACTTC,CASSRMRGQDEQYF
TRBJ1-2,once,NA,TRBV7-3,TGTGCCAGCAGCCCCGGTGGCGGGGCTGGCTACACCTTC,CASSPGGGAGYTF
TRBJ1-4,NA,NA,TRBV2,TGTGCCAGCAGACAGACCAACGAAAAACTGTTTTTT,CASRQTNEKLFF
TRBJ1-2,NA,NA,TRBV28,TGTGCCAGCAGTCTCCGCCGGGGAACCTATGGCTACACCTTC,CASSLRRGTYGYTF
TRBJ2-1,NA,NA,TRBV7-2,TGTGCCAGCAGCTTAGGGACGTGGACACGGCAGTTCTTC,CASSLGTWTRQFF
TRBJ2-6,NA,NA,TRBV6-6,TGTGCCACCAGGGGGGCAATCTCTGGGGCCAACGTCCTGACTTTC,CATRGAISGANVLTF
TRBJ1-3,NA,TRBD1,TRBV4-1,TGCGCCAGCAGCCATCTACTGACAGGGGGGTTTGGAAACACCATATATTTT,CASSHLLTGGFGNTIYF
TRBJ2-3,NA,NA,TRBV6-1,TGTGCCAGCACCTTTAGACAAGTTCTAGATACGCAGTATTTT,CASTFRQVLDTQYF
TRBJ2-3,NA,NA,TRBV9,TGTGCCAGCAGCGTAGGAGACGGACTCACAGATACGCAGTATTTT,CASSVGDGLTDTQYF
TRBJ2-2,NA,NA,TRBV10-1,TGCGCCAGCAGTTTAAACACCGGGGAGCTGTTTTTT,CASSLNTGELFF
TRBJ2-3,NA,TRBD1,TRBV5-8,TGTGCCAGCAGCTCCGGACAGGGGTCAGATACGCAGTATTTT,CASSSGQGSDTQYF
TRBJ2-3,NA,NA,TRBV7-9,TGTGCCAGCAGCGCTCTAGCAGGCACTAGCACAGATACGCAGTATTTT,CASSALAGTSTDTQYF
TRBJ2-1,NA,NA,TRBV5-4,TGTGCCAGCAGCACTGGGGGAGGAGGGCCTATCAATGAGCAGTTCTTC,CASSTGGGGPINEQFF
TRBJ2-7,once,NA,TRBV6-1,TGTGCCAGCAGACAGGGATTGGTCTACGAGCAGTACTTC,CASRQGLVYEQYF
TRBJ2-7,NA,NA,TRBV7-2,TGTGCCAGCAGCCCGAACCGGGGAGGAGGTACCTACGAGCAGTACTTC,CASSPNRGGGTYEQYF
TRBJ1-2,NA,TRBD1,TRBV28,TGTGCCAGCAGTTACAGGGGGCAGTTCGTCTATGGCTACACCTTC,CASSYRGQFVYGYTF
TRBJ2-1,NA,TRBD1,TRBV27,TGTGCCAGCAGTTCGGGACAGGGGTTCTACAATGAGCAGTTCTTC,CASSSGQGFYNEQFF
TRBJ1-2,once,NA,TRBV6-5,TGTGCCAGCAGTTCGTACAGTAACTATGGCTACACCTTC,CASSSYSNYGYTF
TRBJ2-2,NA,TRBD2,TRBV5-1,TGCGCCAGCAGCTTACTTAGCGGGATGGCCACCGGGGAGCTGTTTTTT,CASSLLSGMATGELFF
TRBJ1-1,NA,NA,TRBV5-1,TGCGCCAGCAGCTTTGGCCAGGCGAACACTGAAGCTTTCTTT,CASSFGQANTEAFF
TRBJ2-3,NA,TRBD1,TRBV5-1,TGCGCCAGCAGCCCCGGGACAGGGGGCGCAGATACGCAGTATTTT,CASSPGTGGADTQYF
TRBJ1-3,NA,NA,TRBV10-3,TGTGCCATCAGGGACAGCTCTGGAAACACCATATATTTT,CAIRDSSGNTIYF
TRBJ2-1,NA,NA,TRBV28,TGTGCCAGCACCTCGTCGGGGGAAGCTAGCTCCTACAATGAGCAGTTCTTC,CASTSSGEASSYNEQFF
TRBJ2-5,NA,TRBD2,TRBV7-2,TGTGCCAGCAGCTTAGCGAGCGGGAGGTCGGAGACCCAGTACTTC,CASSLASGRSETQYF
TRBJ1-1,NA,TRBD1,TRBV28,TGTGCCAGCAGTCGACAGGGGGCTGGCGTAAACACTGAAGCTTTCTTT,CASSRQGAGVNTEAFF
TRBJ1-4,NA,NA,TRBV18,TGTGCCAGCTCACCAATAACAGGATTAGCTAATGAAAAACTGTTTTTT,CASSPITGLANEKLFF
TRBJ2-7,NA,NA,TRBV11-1,TGTGCCAGTAAACGACAGATTGATACCTACGAGCAGTACTTC,CASKRQIDTYEQYF
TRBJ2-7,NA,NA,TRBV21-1,TGTGCCAGCAGCGGCCCGGGGCTGGGACTAGCGGACGTACTCTACGAGCAGTACTTC,CASSGPGLGLADVLYEQYF
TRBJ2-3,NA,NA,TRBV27,TGTGCCAGCATCGAGAGCGGAGACAGCACAGATACGCAGTATTTT,CASIESGDSTDTQYF
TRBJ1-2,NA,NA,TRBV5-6,TGTGCCAGCAGCGCGGGACTTTTTTCCTATGGCTACACCTTC,CASSAGLFSYGYTF
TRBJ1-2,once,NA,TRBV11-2,TGTGCCAGCAGCTCGCCCCGGAGATCTAACTATGGCTACACCTTC,CASSSPRRSNYGYTF
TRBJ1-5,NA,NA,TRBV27,TGTGCCAGCGGCGACAGGAATAGCAATCAGCCCCAGCATTTT,CASGDRNSNQPQHF
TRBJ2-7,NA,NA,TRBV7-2,TGTGCCAGCAGCTTAGGGCGGACTGCCTACGAGCAGTACTTC,CASSLGRTAYEQYF
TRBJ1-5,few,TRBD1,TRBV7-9,TGTGCCAGCAGCTTAGCGGGGACAGGAGGATATCAGCCCCAGCATTTT,CASSLAGTGGYQPQHF
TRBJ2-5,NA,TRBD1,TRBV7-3,TGTGCCAGCAGCTTAATGACAGGGGGCCAAGAGACCCAGTACTTC,CASSLMTGGQETQYF
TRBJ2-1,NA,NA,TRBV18,TGTGCCAGCTCTCCGTACAACGGGGATGAGCAGTTCTTC,CASSPYNGDEQFF
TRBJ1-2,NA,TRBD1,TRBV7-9,TGTGCCAGCAGCTTGCAGGGGGCCAACTATGGCTACACCTTC,CASSLQGANYGYTF